Each of the 9 T cell receptor beta chains below was sequenced from the same sample in a study of technical replicates of blood from a handful of donors. Clones were read by immunoSEQ multiplex PCR, and TCRdb kept only the in-frame ones, dropping some. The sample holds tens of thousands of clones, roughly 92% seen once. Sequenced sample: T cells isolated from PBMCs. The receptors were sampled from a human donor in good health.

This chain connects TRBV28 to TRBJ1-5; D gene ambiguous. The CDR3 covers 16 residues. V was pared by 1 base and J by 0 bases, with 10 bases between. Germline V gene lookup returns CDR1 MDHEN and CDR2 SYDVKM. Here the CDR3 reads CASSLFWATSNQPQHF. The CDR3 DNA reads TGTGCCAGCAGTTTATTTTGGGCGACTAGCAATCAGCCCCAGCATTTT.

The CDR3 region is CASSRDRGEAFF. CDR3 DNA: TGTGCCAGCAGTCGCGACAGGGGGGAAGCTTTCTTT. This rearrangement joins TRBV7-9 to TRBJ1-1, with 9 positions matching TRBD1. The length of the CDR3 is 12 residues. The ends lost 6 bases at V and 8 bases at J; junction bases unmatched: 4. The V gene's germline CDR1 is SEHNR and CDR2 FQNEAQ (reference sequence).

CDR3: CATLAESTDTQYF. In nucleotides, the CDR3 is TGTGCCACCCTAGCGGAGAGCACAGATACGCAGTATTTT. This chain connects TRBV6-5 to TRBJ2-3; 7 positions agree with TRBD2. V lost 10 bases, J lost 0 bases, and 4 bases stayed unmatched. This CDR3 spans 13 amino acids. The germline CDR1 and CDR2 sequences are MNHEY and SVGAGI.

The chain joins TRBV29-1 to TRBJ1-2; 11 bases are shared with TRBD1. The length of the CDR3 is 13 residues. Trimming cost V 6 bases and J 6 bases; bases outside gene matches: 6. CDR1 is SQVTM and CDR2 is ANQGSEA in the germline V gene. The CDR3 DNA follows: TGCAGCGTCGGGACAGGGGGATTTCATGGCTACACCTTC. Amino acid sequence: CSVGTGGFHGYTF.

J is TRBJ2-3 and V is TRBV29-1; the match to TRBD2 covers 11 bases. With 5 bases clipped from V and 4 bases from J, the junction kept 5 bases outside the gene matches. Germline V gives CDR1 SQVTM, CDR2 ANQGSEA. The CDR3 is 14 amino acids. Here the CDR3 reads CSVKLAGDPDTQYF. CDR3 coding DNA: TGCAGCGTTAAACTAGCGGGAGACCCAGATACGCAGTATTTT.

This chain joins TRBV18 and TRBJ1-1, with D perhaps matching TRBD1 (5 bases). Germline-derived CDR1 and CDR2 are KGHSH and LQKENI. CDR3 length: 15 residues. The V end was cut by 2 bases, the J end by 0 bases, with 10 bases between. CDR3 coding DNA: TGTGCCAGCTCACCATCGACAGCTATGAACACTGAAGCTTTCTTT. Protein: CASSPSTAMNTEAFF.

The rearrangement links TRBV27 to TRBJ1-2; 7 bases line up with TRBD1. J gave up 8 bases and V 2 bases, and 8 bases lay outside the gene matches. The germline V gene encodes CDR1 MNHEY and CDR2 SMNVEV (reference sequence). The CDR3 is 14 amino acids. The CDR3 protein is CASSLGPRTGGYTF. The CDR3 region has the DNA TGTGCCAGCAGTTTAGGCCCCCGGACAGGCGGCTACACCTTC.

The chain carries TRBV7-6 and TRBJ2-1; the match to TRBD1 covers 7 bases. Germline assignment: CDR1 SGHVS and CDR2 FNYEAQ. The CDR3 covers 17 residues. V shed 0 bases, J shed 6 bases, and the junction held 11 bases outside the gene matches. Here the CDR3 reads CASSLAGRGFVGNEQFF. DNA of the CDR3: TGTGCCAGCAGCTTAGCTGGCAGGGGGTTCGTTGGCAATGAGCAGTTCTTC.

The chain couples TRBV13 to TRBJ2-7; D might be TRBD1 (5 bases). The CDR3 runs to 13 residues. Trimming removed 0 bases at V and 5 bases at J, with 8 bases between. Germline CDR1 and CDR2: PRHDT and FYEKMQ (reference sequence). CDR3 in amino acids: CASSLGQGNEQYF. As DNA, the CDR3 is TGTGCCAGCAGCTTAGGGCAGGGCAACGAGCAGTACTTC.